The clone carrying this TCR beta chain was counted many times. Its antigen is unknown. The data were obtained in a study of molecular identifiers for immune sequencing clone quantification. Study-level findings and limits: In cases of identical TCR molecules sharing a barcode, highly expanded clone sizes could be underestimated.

MiXCR, applied by TCRdb to the PCR reads, yields one record per CDR3 protein. The data show a few hundred thousand distinct CDR3 sequences, 25% seen once. Between the trimmed V and J ends, which lost 2 bases and 5 bases, there was a span of 15 bases. The CDR3 is 15 amino acids. Germline CDR1 is LNHNV and CDR2 is YYDKDF (reference sequence). The naive CD8 libraries originated from between 20,000 and 1,000,000 sorted cells and drew on 10%, 30% or 50% RNA. The TCR sequence derives from a human donor in good health. Some libraries in this study had Jurkat cell RNA spiked in. Sequenced: naive CD8+ T cells from blood, with Jurkat cell RNA spiked in. Subset specified: FACS-sorted CD8+CD4-CCR7+CD45RA+ naive T cells. This chain connects TRBV15 to TRBJ1-1; D possibly corresponds to TRBD1 (5 bases). CDR3 amino acids: CATSRFEGRMTEAFF. DNA of the CDR3: TGTGCCACCAGCAGATTCGAGGGGAGGATGACTGAAGCTTTCTTT.